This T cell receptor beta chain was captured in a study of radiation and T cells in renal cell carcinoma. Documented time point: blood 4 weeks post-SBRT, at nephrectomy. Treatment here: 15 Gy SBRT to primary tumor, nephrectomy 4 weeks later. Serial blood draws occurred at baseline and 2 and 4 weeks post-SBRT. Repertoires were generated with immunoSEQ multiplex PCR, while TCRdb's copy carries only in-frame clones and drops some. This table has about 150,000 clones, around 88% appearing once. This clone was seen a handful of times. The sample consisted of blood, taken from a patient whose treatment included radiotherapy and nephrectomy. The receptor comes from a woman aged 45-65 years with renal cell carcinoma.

The CDR3 spells CASSGPGGSLSEKLFF. The CDR3 DNA follows: TGTGCCAGCAGCGGCCCAGGGGGCTCGTTAAGTGAAAAACTGTTTTTT. The V call is TRBV9, the J call TRBJ1-4, with 8 bases identical to TRBD1. CDR1 is SGDLS and CDR2 is YYNGEE in the germline V gene. The CDR3 covers 16 residues. The trim removed 3 bases at V and 7 bases at J, leaving 11 bases unmatched. Based on the CDR3 plus reference TRBV9 and TRBJ1-4, the full variable domain is DSGVTQTPKHLITATGQRVTLRCSPRSGDLSVYWYQQSLDQGLQFLIQYYNGEERAKGNILERFSAQQFPDLHSELNLSSLELGDSALYFCASSGPGGSLSEKLFFGSGTQLSVL.